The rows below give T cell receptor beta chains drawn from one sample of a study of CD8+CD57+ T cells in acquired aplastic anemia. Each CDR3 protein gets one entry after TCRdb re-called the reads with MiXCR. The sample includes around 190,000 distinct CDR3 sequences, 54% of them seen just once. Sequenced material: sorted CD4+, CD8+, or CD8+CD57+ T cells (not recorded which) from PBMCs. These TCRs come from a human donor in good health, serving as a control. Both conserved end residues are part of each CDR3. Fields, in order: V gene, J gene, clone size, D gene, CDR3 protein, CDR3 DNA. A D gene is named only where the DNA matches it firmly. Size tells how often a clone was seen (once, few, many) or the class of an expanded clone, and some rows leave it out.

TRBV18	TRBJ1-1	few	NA	CASSPPGGYGTEAFF	TGTGCCAGCTCACCACCGGGGGGGTACGGCACTGAAGCTTTCTTT
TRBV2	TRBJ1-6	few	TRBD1	CASRTGQTLHF	TGTGCCAGCAGGACAGGGCAAACCCTCCACTTT
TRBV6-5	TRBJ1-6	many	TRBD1	CAIGTGPYNSPLHF	TGTGCCATCGGGACAGGGCCCTATAATTCACCCCTCCACTTT
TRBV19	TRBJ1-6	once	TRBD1	CASSPGQGSYNSPLHF	TGTGCCAGTAGCCCGGGACAGGGTTCCTATAATTCACCCCTCCACTTT
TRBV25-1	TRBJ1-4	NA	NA	CASSEDRTVNEKLFF	TGTGCCAGCAGTGAAGATCGGACAGTTAATGAAAAACTGTTTTTT
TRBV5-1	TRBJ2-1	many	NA	CASSLGGTSYNEQFF	TGCGCCAGCAGCTTGGGCGGTACCTCCTACAATGAGCAGTTCTTC
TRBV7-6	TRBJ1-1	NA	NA	CASSLGETNTEAFF	TGTGCCAGCAGCTTAGGGGAGACCAACACTGAAGCTTTCTTT
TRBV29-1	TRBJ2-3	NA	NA	CSVVQNGYTDTQYF	TGCAGCGTTGTTCAGAACGGGTACACAGATACGCAGTATTTT
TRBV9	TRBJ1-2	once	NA	CASSVDGVYGYTF	TGTGCCAGCAGCGTGGATGGGGTCTATGGCTACACCTTC
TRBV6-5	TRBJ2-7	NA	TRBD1	CASTGTGEQYF	TGTGCCAGTACCGGGACAGGCGAGCAGTACTTC
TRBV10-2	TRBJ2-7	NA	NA	CASSQPGQYYEQYF	TGCGCCAGCAGCCAACCGGGCCAATACTACGAGCAGTACTTC
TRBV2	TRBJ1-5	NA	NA	CASSALNSNQPQHF	TGTGCCAGCAGTGCGTTGAATAGCAATCAGCCCCAGCATTTT
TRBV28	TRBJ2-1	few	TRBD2	CASRRGGGLYNEQFF	TGTGCCAGCAGACGCGGCGGGGGGTTGTACAATGAGCAGTTCTTC
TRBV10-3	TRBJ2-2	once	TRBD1	CAISESSGTGGTGELFF	TGTGCCATCAGTGAGTCAAGCGGGACAGGGGGTACCGGGGAGCTGTTTTTT
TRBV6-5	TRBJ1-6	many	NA	CASSYGWTADSPLHF	TGTGCCAGCAGTTACGGTTGGACAGCGGATTCACCCCTCCACTTT
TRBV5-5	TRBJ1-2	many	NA	CASNRFPGDLANYGYTF	TGTGCCAGCAACCGCTTCCCCGGGGACCTAGCTAACTATGGCTACACCTTC
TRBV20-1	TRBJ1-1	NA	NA	CSARIWRGDVTNTEAFF	TGCAGTGCTAGGATTTGGCGGGGGGACGTAACTAACACTGAAGCTTTCTTT
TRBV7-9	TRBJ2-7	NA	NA	CASSGATGRDYEQYF	TGTGCCAGCAGTGGAGCGACAGGGAGGGACTACGAGCAGTACTTC
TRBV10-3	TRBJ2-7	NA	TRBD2	CAIREGSGGYEQYF	TGTGCCATCAGAGAAGGTAGCGGGGGTTACGAGCAGTACTTC
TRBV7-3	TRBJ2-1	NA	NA	CASSINRANEQFF	TGTGCCAGCAGCATCAACCGGGCCAATGAGCAGTTCTTC
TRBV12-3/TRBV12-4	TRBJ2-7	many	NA	CASSFLGVLYEQYF	TGTGCCAGCAGTTTTTTAGGGGTCCTCTACGAGCAGTACTTC
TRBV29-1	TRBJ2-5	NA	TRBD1	CSVQHRGQGETQYF	TGCAGCGTCCAGCACAGGGGCCAGGGGGAGACCCAGTACTTC
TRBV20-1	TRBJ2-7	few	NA	CSATTGYEQYF	TGCAGTGCTACAACAGGGTACGAGCAGTACTTC
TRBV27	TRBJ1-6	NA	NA	CASSLSGGSGSPLHF	TGTGCCAGCAGTTTATCGGGAGGCAGCGGTTCACCCCTCCACTTT
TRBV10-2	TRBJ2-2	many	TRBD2	CASRTSLGTGELFF	TGCGCCAGCCGGACTAGTTTGGGCACCGGGGAGCTGTTTTTT
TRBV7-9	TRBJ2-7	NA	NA	CASSQGIQGYEQYF	TGCGCCAGCAGCCAAGGGATACAGGGATACGAGCAGTACTTC
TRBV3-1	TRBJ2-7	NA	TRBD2	CASSKRIIAGGYEQYF	TGTGCCAGCAGCAAGAGGATAATAGCGGGGGGCTACGAGCAGTACTTC
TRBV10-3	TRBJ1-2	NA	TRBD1	CAISVGTGDGYTF	TGTGCCATCAGTGTTGGGACAGGGGACGGCTACACCTTC
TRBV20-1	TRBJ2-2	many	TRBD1	CSASGQVLNTGELFF	TGCAGTGCTAGCGGACAGGTCTTGAACACCGGGGAGCTGTTTTTT
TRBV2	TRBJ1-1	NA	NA	CASSADEGGTEAFF	TGTGCCAGCAGTGCGGACGAGGGAGGCACTGAAGCTTTCTTT
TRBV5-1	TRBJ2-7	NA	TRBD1	CASSLDTGVYEQYF	TGCGCCAGCAGCTTGGATACAGGGGTGTACGAGCAGTACTTC
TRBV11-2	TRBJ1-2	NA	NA	CASSSYGTHYGYTF	TGTGCCAGCAGCTCTTACGGGACCCACTATGGCTACACCTTC
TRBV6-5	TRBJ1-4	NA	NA	CAIRSGRGEKLFF	TGTGCCATCAGATCGGGACGGGGTGAAAAACTGTTTTTT
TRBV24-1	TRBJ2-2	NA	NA	CATSGGNGELFF	TGTGCCACCAGTGGTGGGAACGGGGAGCTGTTTTTT
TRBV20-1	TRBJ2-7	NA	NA	CSARSQGGHAYEQYF	TGCAGTGCTAGATCCCAGGGAGGACACGCCTACGAGCAGTACTTC
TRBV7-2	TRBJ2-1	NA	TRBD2	CASSLAWRGALRQFF	TGTGCCAGCAGCTTAGCGTGGCGGGGGGCCCTTCGGCAGTTCTTC
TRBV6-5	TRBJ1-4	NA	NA	CASRKGNEKLFF	TGTGCCAGCAGAAAGGGAAATGAAAAACTGTTTTTT
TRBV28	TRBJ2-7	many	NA	CASKTAYEQYF	TGTGCCAGCAAAACGGCCTACGAGCAGTACTTC
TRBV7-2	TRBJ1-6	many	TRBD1	CASSPGGFNSPLHF	TGTGCCAGCAGCCCAGGGGGATTTAATTCACCCCTCCACTTT
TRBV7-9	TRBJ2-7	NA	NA	CASSLGFGASYEQYF	TGTGCCAGCAGCTTGGGTTTTGGGGCGAGCTACGAGCAGTACTTC
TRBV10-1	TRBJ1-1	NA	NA	CASSDPDGNTEAFF	TGCGCCAGCAGTGATCCGGACGGGAACACTGAAGCTTTCTTT